Presented here are 17 T cell receptor beta chains from one specimen sequenced in a study of T cells after yellow fever vaccination. TCRdb itself ran the 5' RACE reads through MiXCR, one entry per CDR3 protein. The sample lists 500,000 to 650,000 distinct CDR3 sequences, roughly a sixth occurring once. Sequenced here: PBMCs, sampled 5 to 6 days after the first yellow fever vaccination. The receptors were gathered from a man between 18 and 29 years old who received the YFV17D yellow fever vaccine.

The V and J genes are TRBV6-2 or TRBV6-3 and TRBJ1-5; D is undetermined. CDR3 length equals 17 residues. Germline V gene sequence: CDR1 MNHEY, CDR2 SVGEGT. Between the trimmed V and J ends, which lost 6 bases and 1 base, there was a span of 19 bases. CDR3 sequence reads: CASRPIDWEGSNQPQHF. CDR3 nucleotide sequence: TGTGCCAGCAGGCCCATTGATTGGGAAGGAAGCAATCAGCCCCAGCATTTT.

This clonotype has just one count. This chain's CDR3 is CASSMDRVGSDTQYF. The CDR3 region has the DNA TGTGCCAGTAGTATGGACAGGGTCGGCTCAGATACGCAGTATTTT. V usage is TRBV19 and J usage is TRBJ2-3; 8 nucleotides match TRBD1. CDR1 is LNHDA and CDR2 is SQIVND in the germline V gene (reference sequence). Losses at the gene ends were 3 bases for V and 4 bases for J; bases not matched to a gene: 6. The CDR3 loop spans 15 amino acids.

This clonotype turned up a few times. The gene calls are TRBV7-3 and TRBJ2-3; possible D gene TRBD1, 5 bases. Germline lookup yields CDR1 SGHTA and CDR2 FQGTGA. The V end lost 5 bases, the J end lost 2 bases, and 11 bases lay between the germline ends. The CDR3 contains 14 residues. Here the CDR3 reads CASSHGQSTDTQYF. For the CDR3, the DNA is TGTGCCAGCAGCCACGGACAATCCACAGATACGCAGTATTTT.

This clonotype appeared a few times. The rearrangement joins TRBV7-9 to TRBJ2-7, with TRBD2 matching 7 bases. CDR1 is SEHNR and CDR2 is FQNEAQ in the germline V gene (reference sequence). This CDR3 comprises 14 residues. With V trimmed by 3 bases and J by 6 bases, 8 bases remained unmatched. The CDR3: CASSLDGGTGEQYV. The DNA for the CDR3 is TGTGCCAGCAGCTTGGACGGGGGGACTGGCGAGCAGTACGTC.

The sample holds a few counts of this clonotype. V and J are TRBV6-5 and TRBJ1-2; TRBD1 agrees at 8 bases. This CDR3 is 15 amino acids long. Germline V CDR1 and CDR2: MNHEY, SVGAGI. The J segment lost 7 bases and the V segment lost 3 bases, leaving 10 bases of the junction unmatched. The CDR3 nucleotides read TGTGCCAGCAGTTATGGGGCGACAGGGGAGAGTGGCTACACCTTC. Protein sequence: CASSYGATGESGYTF.

The CDR3 nucleotides read TGCAGTGCTAGTGTCTATGGCTACACCTTC. This encodes CSASVYGYTF. J is TRBJ1-2 and V is TRBV20-1; D gene unclear. The CDR3 consists of 10 residues. In germline, CDR1 is DFQATT, CDR2 SNEGSKA (reference sequence). V lost 3 bases to trimming and J lost 4 bases, with 3 bases between them.

Only a few counts were recorded for this clonotype. The chain's CDR3 is CASSLGGTSKNIQYF. DNA for the CDR3: TGCGCCAGCAGCTTGGGGGGGACGTCCAAAAACATTCAGTACTTC. The chain uses TRBV5-1 and TRBJ2-4, with D perhaps matching TRBD1 or TRBD2 (5 bases each). The CDR3 has 15 amino acids. Germline V gene data show CDR1 as SGHRS and CDR2 as YFSETQ. Trimming stripped 0 bases from V and 2 bases from J, with 9 bases between.

This clonotype was seen repeatedly, ten times or more. The chain is built from TRBV3-1 and TRBJ1-1; 11 positions match TRBD1. Per germline, CDR1 LGHDT and CDR2 YNNKEL (reference sequence). The CDR3 has 16 amino acids. V lost 2 bases, J lost 5 bases, and 7 bases stayed unmatched. The CDR3 DNA sequence: TGTGCCAGCAGCCAACCTCCGGGACAGGGGGGAACTGAAGCTTTCTTT. It encodes CASSQPPGQGGTEAFF. The whole variable domain, filled in from reference TRBV3-1 and TRBJ1-1, reads DTAVSQTPKYLVTQMGNDKSIKCEQNLGHDTMYWYKQDSKKFLKIMFSYNNKELIINETVPNRFSPKSPDKAHLNLHINSLELGDSAVYFCASSQPPGQGGTEAFFGQGTRLTVV.

A few counts support this clonotype. The chain has TRBV29-1 and TRBJ2-4; TRBD1 agrees at 8 bases. J gave up 0 bases and V 7 bases, and 11 bases lay outside the gene matches. The CDR3 spans 16 residues. CDR1 is SQVTM and CDR2 is ANQGSEA in the germline V gene. The CDR3 DNA is TGCAGCGCAGCTGACAGGGGACCTCTAGCCAAAAACATTCAGTACTTC. Protein sequence: CSAADRGPLAKNIQYF.

This clonotype was detected only a few times. This rearrangement joins TRBV11-1 to TRBJ2-2, with 7 nucleotides matching TRBD1. V trimming: 3 bases; J trimming: 0 bases; junction bases outside the gene matches: 16. CDR3 length: 20 amino acids. Germline V gene data show CDR1 as SGHAT and CDR2 as FQDESV (reference sequence). The CDR3 sequence: CASSLSTGTATRANTGELFF. For the CDR3, the DNA is TGTGCCAGCAGCTTGTCGACCGGGACAGCCACCCGGGCGAACACCGGGGAGCTGTTTTTT. The whole variable domain, remainder taken from reference TRBV11-1 and TRBJ2-2, is EAEVAQSPRYKITEKSQAVAFWCDPISGHATLYWYRQILGQGPELLVQFQDESVVDDSQLPKDRFSAERLKGVDSTLKIQPAELGDSAMYLCASSLSTGTATRANTGELFFGEGSRLTVL.

This sequence joins TRBV19 and TRBJ2-6; 8 bases agree with TRBD1. After removal of 7 bases from V and 4 bases from J, the junction contained 15 bases not matched to a gene. Germline CDR1 reads LNHDA; CDR2 reads SQIVND (reference sequence). The length of the CDR3 is 18 residues. CDR3 in amino acids: CASIKGQVSGRGANVLTF. Written as DNA, the CDR3 is TGTGCCAGTATCAAGGGACAGGTCTCAGGTCGGGGGGCCAACGTCCTGACTTTC.

The chain employs TRBV6-5 and TRBJ1-3; D is perhaps TRBD1 (6 bases). Trimming shortened V by 2 bases and J by 4 bases, and 9 bases separated the two germline ends. CDR3 length: 14 amino acids. CDR1 is MNHEY and CDR2 is SVGAGI in the germline V gene. The DNA of the CDR3 is TGTGCCAGCAGTTACGGGGGGCTAGGAAACACCATATATTTT. Translation gives CASSYGGLGNTIYF.

This clonotype has a handful of counts. The chain joins TRBV4-1 to TRBJ1-6, with a weak D call TRBD1 (6 bases). Between the trimmed V and J ends, which lost 1 base and 6 bases, there was a span of 16 bases. The CDR3 sequence is 17 residues long. Germline CDR1 reads MGHRA; CDR2 reads YSYEKL. The CDR3, as DNA: TGCGCCAGCAGCCAAGGCAGGGGTTCTTATCCTAATTCACCCCTCCACTTT. Protein product: CASSQGRGSYPNSPLHF.

This clonotype came up a few times. The rearrangement joins TRBV7-2 to TRBJ1-5; no clear D gene. Germline CDR1 SGHTA, CDR2 FQGNSA. The CDR3 extends over 15 amino acids. Trimming took off 4 bases at V and 7 bases at J, with 17 bases between the two ends. In nucleotides, the CDR3 is TGTGCCAGCAGCTCAACGGCGCCGGACCCGCAGCCCCAGCATTTT. This translates into CASSSTAPDPQPQHF.

A single count supports this clonotype. V gene TRBV20-1 combines with J gene TRBJ2-7; D is possibly TRBD2 (5 bases). The V end lost 3 bases, the J end lost 4 bases, and 13 bases lay between the germline ends. Germline CDR1 and CDR2: DFQATT and SNEGSKA (reference sequence). The CDR3 consists of 13 residues. The DNA for the CDR3 is TGCAGTGCTAGTGGGCAGTGGGAGTACGAGCAGTACTTC. Its translation: CSASGQWEYEQYF.

CDR3 nucleotide sequence: TGTGCCAGCGCTGGGCAAGGGGGGACTGAAGCTTTCTTT. Protein: CASAGQGGTEAFF. The chain joins TRBV7-2 to TRBJ1-1; perhaps TRBD1 as D (6 bases). V was trimmed by 8 bases and J by 5 bases, leaving 15 bases between them. CDR1 SGHTA and CDR2 FQGNSA come from the germline V gene. The CDR3 runs 13 residues.

This clonotype was recorded a few times. V usage is TRBV28 and J usage is TRBJ2-7; perhaps TRBD2 as D (5 bases). Germline CDR1 and CDR2: MDHEN and SYDVKM. CDR3 length: 14 amino acids. Trimming took 6 bases from V and 0 from J, leaving 12 bases between them. This CDR3 reads CASSVIGSSYEQYV. The DNA for the CDR3 is TGTGCCAGCAGCGTCATAGGGAGCTCCTACGAGCAGTACGTC.